Following are 20 T cell receptor beta chains from one sample sequenced in a study of radiotherapy plus CTLA-4 blockade in lung cancer. Some clones are missing from TCRdb's copy, which holds only in-frame ones; the method was immunoSEQ multiplex PCR. The sample shows 30,000 or so clones, 70% of them seen only once. Sequenced here: peripheral blood, sampled from a patient treated with radiotherapy plus ipilimumab. Source of these receptors: a human donor with non-small cell lung cancer who had stable disease on radiotherapy plus ipilimumab.

The chain carries TRBV29-1 and TRBJ1-1; D perhaps matches TRBD1 (6 bases). Germline CDR1 is SQVTM and CDR2 is ANQGSEA. This CDR3 is 12 amino acids long. Trimming removed 5 bases at V and 1 base at J, with 8 bases between. Here the CDR3 DNA reads TGCAGCGTTACAGGGAGGAACACTGAAGCTTTCTTT. This translates into CSVTGRNTEAFF.

This clone was recorded a few times. The chain joins TRBV27 to TRBJ1-5, with 9 bases lining up with TRBD1. The CDR3 is made up of 15 amino acids. The junction had 8 bases not matched to a gene; V was cut back by 6 bases and J by 5 bases. Germline lookup yields CDR1 MNHEY and CDR2 SMNVEV (reference sequence). The CDR3 reads CASSPGQGSHQPQHF. The CDR3 DNA reads TGTGCCAGCAGCCCTGGACAGGGGAGCCATCAGCCCCAGCATTTT.

The chain couples TRBV7-9 to TRBJ1-2, with 8 bases lining up with TRBD1. After removal of 2 bases from V and 3 bases from J, the junction contained 5 bases not matched to a gene. The CDR3 spans 15 residues. CDR1 SEHNR and CDR2 FQNEAQ come from the germline V gene (reference sequence). CDR3 protein: CASSLTGGRDYGYTF. The CDR3, as DNA: TGTGCCAGCAGCTTAACAGGGGGAAGAGACTATGGCTACACCTTC.

In this sample, this clone turned up a few times. This rearrangement joins TRBV7-3 to TRBJ1-2, with D possibly matching TRBD1 (5 bases). CDR1 and CDR2 from the germline V gene are SGHTA and FQGTGA. V lost 0 bases, J lost 5 bases, and 7 bases lay in between. This CDR3 is 13 amino acids long. CDR3 sequence: CASSLTTAYGYTF. CDR3 nucleotide sequence: TGTGCCAGCAGCTTAACGACAGCTTATGGCTACACCTTC. Based on the CDR3 plus reference TRBV7-3 and TRBJ1-2, the full variable domain is GAGVSQTPSNKVTEKGKYVELRCDPISGHTALYWYRQSLGQGPEFLIYFQGTGAADDSGLPNDRFFAVRPEGSVSTLKIQRTERGDSAVYLCASSLTTAYGYTFGSGTRLTVV.

V and J are TRBV29-1 and TRBJ2-4, with D possibly TRBD2 on 6 matching bases. Trimming took off 4 bases at V and 1 base at J, with 17 bases between the two ends. The CDR3 contains 16 residues. CDR1 is SQVTM, CDR2 ANQGSEA, per germline. The CDR3 spells CSVARGGVGAKNIQYF. The CDR3 DNA reads TGCAGCGTTGCGAGGGGCGGGGTCGGCGCCAAAAACATTCAGTACTTC.

The chain employs TRBV4-1 and TRBJ1-1, with 7 nucleotides matching TRBD1. There are 16 residues in the CDR3. V trimming: 4 bases; J trimming: 1 base; junction bases outside the gene matches: 9. CDR1 is MGHRA and CDR2 is YSYEKL in the germline V gene. The CDR3 nucleotides read TGCGCCAGCAGCCCGTCTCCGGGACAGCAGAACACTGAAGCTTTCTTT. Its protein product is CASSPSPGQQNTEAFF.

The V gene is TRBV9, the J gene TRBJ1-2, with no clear D. The CDR3 consists of 13 residues. The V gene's germline CDR1 is SGDLS and CDR2 YYNGEE. Trimming took 2 bases from V and 5 from J, leaving 10 bases between them. This chain's CDR3 is CASSVSTGYGYTF. The CDR3 DNA sequence: TGTGCCAGCAGCGTTAGTACGGGGTATGGCTACACCTTC.

V usage is TRBV19 and J usage is TRBJ2-6, with 7 bases matching TRBD2. CDR3 size: 17 residues. CDR1 is LNHDA and CDR2 is SQIVND in the germline V gene (reference sequence). Trimming took 4 bases from V and 2 from J; bases not matched to a gene: 8. The CDR3 DNA reads as TGTGCCAGTAGTACCCTTGGGGGGGTGGCTGGGGCCAACGTCCTGACTTTC. It encodes CASSTLGGVAGANVLTF.

The sample holds one count of this clone. The V and J genes are TRBV27 and TRBJ2-5; D possibly uses TRBD1 or TRBD2 (5 bases each). This CDR3 contains 14 residues. With 7 bases removed from V and 5 bases from J, the gap between germline ends came to 17 bases. Germline V gene sequence: CDR1 MNHEY, CDR2 SMNVEV (reference sequence). The CDR3 nucleotides are TGTGCCAGCATCCCACCGGGGCCTAAGGAGACCCAGTACTTC. Amino acids: CASIPPGPKETQYF.

This clone was seen only a few times. The V call is TRBV10-1, the J call TRBJ2-1; 9 bases map to TRBD1. This CDR3 comprises 19 residues. CDR1 and CDR2 from the germline V gene are WNHNN and SYGVQD (reference sequence). Losses at the gene ends were 7 bases for V and 1 base for J; bases not matched to a gene: 17. In DNA, the CDR3 is TGCGCCAGCATATGGAAGGTACAGGGGGCCCCCGTTTCCTACAATGAGCAGTTCTTC. Its translation: CASIWKVQGAPVSYNEQFF.

V gene TRBV19 combines with J gene TRBJ2-7; TRBD1 aligns across 7 bases. CDR1 is LNHDA and CDR2 is SQIVND in the germline V gene (reference sequence). The CDR3 is 15 amino acids. V lost 0 bases and J lost 1; bases outside the gene matches: 3. The CDR3, as DNA: TGTGCCAGTAGTATAGATGGGACAGTTTCCTACGAGCAGTACTTC. As protein: CASSIDGTVSYEQYF.

V is TRBV19 and J is TRBJ1-2; the D gene is possibly TRBD1 (6 bases). With 4 bases removed from V and 8 bases from J, the gap between germline ends came to 11 bases. The CDR3 length is 12 residues. Germline-derived CDR1 and CDR2 are LNHDA and SQIVND (reference sequence). The CDR3 DNA follows: TGTGCCAGTAGTAGCAGGGGCGGGGGCTACACCTTC. Translation: CASSSRGGGYTF.

The rearrangement links TRBV13 to TRBJ2-1, with 8 bases identical to TRBD1. V was pared by 5 bases and J by 4 bases, with 7 bases of the junction left unmatched. This CDR3 is built from 15 residues. CDR1 is PRHDT and CDR2 is FYEKMQ in the germline V gene (reference sequence). CDR3 region: CASSGRQGRYNEQFF. The DNA for the CDR3 is TGTGCCAGCAGCGGGCGACAGGGGCGGTACAATGAGCAGTTCTTC.

This clone was observed a single time. This rearrangement joins TRBV7-2 to TRBJ2-1; D unresolved. CDR3 length: 12 residues. Germline V gene lookup returns CDR1 SGHTA and CDR2 FQGNSA. Between the trimmed V and J ends, which lost 6 bases and 6 bases, there was a span of 9 bases. The DNA of the CDR3 is TGTGCCAGCAGACCAAACACCAATGAGCAGTTCTTC. Translating it yields CASRPNTNEQFF.

J is TRBJ1-3 and V is TRBV9; 7 positions match TRBD1. In germline, CDR1 is SGDLS, CDR2 YYNGEE. The V gene end was trimmed by 4 bases and the J gene end by 4 bases; junction bases not matched to a gene: 11. The CDR3 sequence is 16 residues long. Here the CDR3 DNA reads TGTGCCAGCAGCCCCCGGGACAGCTATGACGGAAACACCATATATTTT. Its protein product is CASSPRDSYDGNTIYF. The full variable domain, rest sourced from reference TRBV9 and TRBJ1-3, is DSGVTQTPKHLITATGQRVTLRCSPRSGDLSVYWYQQSLDQGLQFLIQYYNGEERAKGNILERFSAQQFPDLHSELNLSSLELGDSALYFCASSPRDSYDGNTIYFGEGSWLTVV.

This clone came up once. V gene TRBV10-2 combines with J gene TRBJ1-2; weak D call: TRBD1 (5 bases). V was trimmed by 2 bases and J by 4 bases, leaving 8 bases between them. Germline V CDR1 and CDR2: WSHSY, SAAADI. The CDR3 is 13 residues long. CDR3 bases: TGCGCCAGCAGTGAGGCCGGGGCCTATGGCTACACCTTC. Translation: CASSEAGAYGYTF.

The chain has TRBV9 and TRBJ2-3; 9 bases are a match to TRBD2. V shed 0 bases, J shed 0 bases, and the junction held 5 bases outside the gene matches. This CDR3 has 17 residues. Germline-derived CDR1 and CDR2 are SGDLS and YYNGEE. In DNA, the CDR3 is TGTGCCAGCAGCGTAGGTCTAGCGGGGATTAGCACAGATACGCAGTATTTT. It yields the protein CASSVGLAGISTDTQYF. Together with reference TRBV9 and TRBJ2-3, the CDR3 gives the full variable domain: DSGVTQTPKHLITATGQRVTLRCSPRSGDLSVYWYQQSLDQGLQFLIQYYNGEERAKGNILERFSAQQFPDLHSELNLSSLELGDSALYFCASSVGLAGISTDTQYFGPGTRLTVL.

The chain employs TRBV18 and TRBJ2-6; possibly TRBD2 for D (6 bases). Germline assignment: CDR1 KGHSH and CDR2 LQKENI. The CDR3 totals 20 residues. Trimming cost V 3 bases and J 2 bases, with 23 bases left between them. The CDR3 bases are TGTGCCAGCTCACCTACGATTGGGCAGGGAGGTACTCCTGGGGCCAACGTCCTGACTTTC. This gives the protein CASSPTIGQGGTPGANVLTF.

The rearrangement joins TRBV2 to TRBJ2-3; 9 bases line up with TRBD2. Germline V gene data show CDR1 as SNHLY and CDR2 as FYNNEI. V lost 4 bases to trimming and J lost 2 bases; unmatched junction nucleotides: 7. The CDR3 extends over 16 amino acids. The CDR3 sequence: CASSVGTSLSTDTQYF. In nucleotides, the CDR3 is TGTGCCAGCAGTGTCGGGACTAGCCTTTCCACAGATACGCAGTATTTT. Full variable domain (remainder filled in from reference TRBV2 and TRBJ2-3): EPEVTQTPSHQVTQMGQEVILRCVPISNHLYFYWYRQILGQKVEFLVSFYNNEISEKSEIFDDQFSVERPDGSNFTLKIRSTKLEDSAMYFCASSVGTSLSTDTQYFGPGTRLTVL.

The chain has TRBV2 and TRBJ1-2; D might be TRBD1 (5 bases). Trimming stripped 6 bases from V and 1 base from J, with 18 bases between. The CDR3 sequence is 16 residues long. CDR1 and CDR2 from the germline V gene are SNHLY and FYNNEI. The CDR3 loop is CASSTGGDGLNYGYTF. DNA for the CDR3: TGTGCCAGCAGCACCGGGGGGGACGGACTTAACTATGGCTACACCTTC.